What follows describes a single T cell receptor (beta chain). This clone showed up just a few times. Its antigen target is currently unknown. No qualities accompany the bases; no much larger clone lies one base away. Using the deep immunoSEQ assay, TCR CDR3 regions were amplified from genomic DNA by multiplex PCR. Extracted genomic DNA from each cell subset was spread evenly across all wells of several immunoSEQ 96-well plates, with each plate serving as a replicate. Each replicate PCR for sorted subsets received around 0.2 ug genomic DNA, equal to around 32,000 T cell genomes. The purified libraries were quantified using a Qubit 3.0 fluorometer, sized with a Bioanalyzer 2100, and then quantified again using the KAPA Library Quantification kit. Every immunoSEQ 96-well plate was sequenced on a separate single-read 150-cycle Illumina NextSeq 550 flow cell. On the authors' methods: Because the immunoSEQ output held only junctional sequences and lacked quality scores, the filtering could not match the filtering applied to full-length reads. Sequences were annotated with PyIR, a Python wrapper for IgBLAST v1.9, using IMGT germline references to assign V/J genes and CDR3. Reads were removed for weak V/J assignments (E-value above 1e-6), missing CDR3, stop codons, out-of-frame junctions, or ambiguous translated residues. A V3J clonotype was defined by an identical inferred V gene, J gene, and CDR3 amino acid sequence. The percentage overlap between two repertoires was calculated by dividing the number of shared unique clonotypes by the size of the smaller repertoire. Three approaches were used to assess repertoire richness: RTK rarefaction, the Chao1 estimator, and Recon v2.1 estimates of unobserved clonotypes. For all TCRbeta clonotypes obtained by the gDNA method from several donors, generation probabilities were computed with OLGA. Drawn from immuneACCESS, this table holds only the in-frame rearrangements with V and J called that TCRdb kept. Clones are partly lost; checked studies trace under half to an unresolved V gene and leave the rest unexplained. The DNA gave D and trimming, while V, J and clone size come from that table. The sample table shows around 980,000 clones, and approximately 80% are seen once. The top ten clones comprise 0.5% to 0.65% of the sample.

Healthy HIV-negative adults with no recently reported acute infections or vaccinations were included as donors. Only Caucasian adults living in Nashville, Tennessee, USA were represented among the donors. CD4+ T cells were enriched by magnetic negative selection; naive cells were then positively selected on CD45RA, and the negative fraction formed the memory subset. After blood collection by leukapheresis, PBMCs were isolated using Ficoll-Histopaque density gradient centrifugation and then cryopreserved in the vapor phase of liquid nitrogen. Purity and quantity of every magnetically sorted T cell population were checked by analytical flow cytometry. Each sorted fraction had its genomic DNA isolated and then quantified by UV absorbance on a Nanodrop 2000c. These data belong to a study of shared clonotypes between healthy human individuals (dated by TCRdb to 2020 to 2021). In the study overall: A few men and a couple of women, aged 18 to 49 years, made up the cohort. For each donor, CD4 naive and CD4 memory were each run on three plates, CD8 naive on two plates, and CD8 memory on one plate. To estimate repertoire size and how much clonotypes are shared between individuals, the study performed deep sequencing of blood TCR repertoires from a handful of healthy adults. Leukapheresis yielded between about 0.85 and 10 billion PBMCs per donor. Libraries were prepared and TCR repertoires were sequenced by different laboratories using diverse techniques, in order to increase sequencing depth and limit assay-specific biases.

Study-wide conclusions, independent of this receptor: About 5% of naive CD4, 3% to 4% of naive CD8, 2.3% of memory CD4, and approximately 0.39% of memory CD8 clonotypes were shared across several donors. Estimated clonotype richness was generally larger for naive than for memory subsets. Clonotypes shared by all four sorted-subset donors showed higher generation probabilities than non-shared clonotypes. Based on pairwise subsampling, the degree of clonotype sharing among donors was expected to be affected by sequencing depth. Only blood was sampled, and tissue TCR repertoires likely differ from those in blood. Rarefaction of sorted-subset datasets indicated incomplete sequencing despite the large sequencing depth. Because the study included a small number of donors, the genetic and exposure-history diversity represented was limited.

Reading from cysteine to phenylalanine, the CDR3 counts 13 amino acids. Of all the DNA, just the CDR3 is kept, 39 bases in frame from base 1. Per the germline V gene (reference sequence), GTSNPN is the CDR1 and SVGIG is the CDR2. V gives up 1 base and J gives up 0 bases, and the segment between their germline ends measures 6 bases. The receptor comes from a man between 18 and 29 years old in good health. Some clones in this sample may be carry-over from other donors' samples. The sequenced sample was memory CD4+ T cells from PBMCs. The label giving this sample's cell subset or site can be read as: CD45RA-negative fraction. The sequence is built from TRBV30 and TRBJ1-1, with the D gene call left open. The nucleotide sequence is TGTGCCTGGAGTGGAGCCATGAACACTGAAGCTTTCTTT. The resulting protein is CAWSGAMNTEAFF.